The 7 T cell receptor beta chains in this list originate from one sample, sequenced in a study of Ad26.COV2.S vaccination and SARS-CoV-2 variants listed by TCRdb under 2021. Sample treatment or condition, as interpreted from the label and publication: around 19 received Ad26.COV2.S at low or high dose, single or two shots; 5 received placebo; per-sample allocation not given. For vaccine and placebo recipients, the sequenced repertoires came from samples collected on day 63 after the first injection. The library was produced with the immunoSEQ multiplex PCR assay. TCRdb provides this immuneACCESS table in a form limited to in-frame rearrangements. Some clones are lacking; in checked studies, under half of them reflect an unresolved V gene, and why the rest are absent is not known. The sample has roughly 500,000 clones on record, around 88% of them singletons. 9.5% to 15% of the sample is taken by the ten largest.

This specimen consisted of peripheral blood, obtained in a trial of Ad26.COV2.S vaccine versus placebo. The source is a person aged 18 to 65 who received the Ad26.COV2.S COVID-19 vaccine or a placebo.

CDR3 nucleotide sequence: TGTGCCAGCAGCTTGTCGGGACTAGCGGAGACCTACGAGCAGTACTTC. Amino acid sequence: CASSLSGLAETYEQYF. The J gene is TRBJ2-7, the V gene TRBV7-9; 11 nucleotides match TRBD2. The J segment lost 2 bases and the V segment lost 3 bases, leaving 6 bases of the junction unmatched. The CDR3 extends over 16 amino acids. Germline-derived CDR1 and CDR2 are SEHNR and FQNEAQ (reference sequence).

The chain uses TRBV24-1 and TRBJ2-3, with a possible D match to TRBD1 (5 bases). The CDR3 consists of 12 residues. Germline CDR1 and CDR2: KGHDR and SFDVKD. V was shortened by 7 bases and J by 6 bases, with 10 bases between the two germline ends. DNA for the CDR3: TGTGCCACCAGCCAGGGTAGCGATACGCAGTATTTT. This codes for CATSQGSDTQYF.

The rearrangement links TRBV6-1 to TRBJ1-2; no definite D call. V lost 1 base and J lost 4, with 10 bases in between. Germline values: CDR1 MNHNS, CDR2 SASEGT. CDR3 size: 14 residues. Written as DNA, the CDR3 is TGTGCCAGCAGTGAAGTATCTCTCTCCTATGGCTACACCTTC. It codes for CASSEVSLSYGYTF.

The CDR3 is CASSLVRDQPQHF. As DNA, the CDR3 is TGTGCCAGCAGCTTAGTCAGAGATCAGCCCCAGCATTTT. The rearrangement uses TRBV7-6 and TRBJ1-5, with D hard to call. This CDR3 contains 13 residues. The V end was cut by 1 base, the J end by 5 bases, with 6 bases between. Germline loops: CDR1 SGHVS, CDR2 FNYEAQ.

This rearrangement joins TRBV27 to TRBJ2-2; 7 positions agree with TRBD1. The ends lost 6 bases at V and 4 bases at J; junction bases unmatched: 5. Germline loops: CDR1 MNHEY, CDR2 SMNVEV (reference sequence). The CDR3 is 14 amino acids. Here the CDR3 reads CASSLGQITGELFF. CDR3 coding DNA: TGTGCCAGCAGCCTGGGACAGATCACCGGGGAGCTGTTTTTT.

This sequence joins TRBV25-1 and TRBJ2-7; no reliable D call. The CDR3 length is 11 residues. V lost 9 bases and J lost 3, with 9 bases in between. CDR1 is MGHDK, CDR2 SYGVNS, per germline. The CDR3 region is CASSRLYEQYF. CDR3 bases: TGTGCCAGTAGCAGGCTCTACGAGCAGTACTTC.

This chain connects TRBV24-1 to TRBJ2-1; D is perhaps TRBD2 (6 bases). The CDR3 extends over 10 amino acids. Trimming removed 10 bases from V and 9 bases from J, with 9 bases in between. CDR1 and CDR2 from the germline V gene are KGHDR and SFDVKD. The CDR3 DNA is TGTGCCACAGAGGAGGGTGAGCAGTTCTTC. Its translation: CATEEGEQFF.